This TCR beta chain is from a study of neoadjuvant anti-PD-1 for oral cavity cancer. Looking at the study overall: Patients without progression received a fourth nivolumab dose around day 43, then surgical resection on days 50-56.

The CDR3 spans 15 residues. CDR1 and CDR2 from the germline V gene are GTSNPN and SVGIG (reference sequence). Trimming shortened V by 0 bases and J by 4 bases, and 15 bases separated the two germline ends. This clone was detected a few times. Stage II-IVA oral cavity squamous cell carcinoma was new and untreated by systemic or radiation therapy. This table comes from immunoSEQ multiplex PCR, and its TCRdb copy is limited to in-frame clones, with some not included. The sample consists of some 15,000 clones, 65% to 70% of them appearing once. V and J are TRBV30 and TRBJ2-5; D unresolved. The sequence was collected from a person between 35 and 79 years old with oral cavity squamous cell carcinoma. Sequenced here: PBMCs, sampled before nivolumab (anti-PD-1) treatment. CDR3 nucleotides: TGTGCCTGGAGTGTAGGCACAAAAATCTCAGAGACCCAGTACTTC. Encoded protein: CAWSVGTKISETQYF.